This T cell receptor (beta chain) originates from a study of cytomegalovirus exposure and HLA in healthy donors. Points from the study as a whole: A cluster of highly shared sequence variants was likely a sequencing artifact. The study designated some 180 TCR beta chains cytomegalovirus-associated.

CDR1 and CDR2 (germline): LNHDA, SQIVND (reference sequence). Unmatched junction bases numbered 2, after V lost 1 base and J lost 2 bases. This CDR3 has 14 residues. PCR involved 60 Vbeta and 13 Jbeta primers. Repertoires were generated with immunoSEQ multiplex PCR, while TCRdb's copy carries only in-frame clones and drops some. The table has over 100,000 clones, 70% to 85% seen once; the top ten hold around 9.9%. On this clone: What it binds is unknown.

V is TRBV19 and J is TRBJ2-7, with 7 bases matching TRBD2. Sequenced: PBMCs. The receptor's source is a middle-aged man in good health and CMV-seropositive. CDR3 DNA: TGTGCCAGTAGTATAGGGGGGGGGACCTACGAGCAGTACTTC. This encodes CASSIGGGTYEQYF.